This passage covers 9 T cell receptor beta chains from one sample sequenced in a study of OX40 agonist ivuxolimab in advanced cancers. The method was immunoSEQ multiplex PCR; TCRdb's version includes in-frame clones alone and lacks a portion of them. The data contain 60,000 or so clones, around nine tenths of them singletons. The specimen comprised CD4+ or CD8+ T cells sorted from blood, sampled in a trial of the OX40 agonist ivuxolimab. These receptors originate from an adult with an advanced solid tumor such as melanoma, head and neck, liver or kidney cancer.

J is TRBJ1-4 and V is TRBV19; TRBD1 matches at 8 bases. CDR3 size: 16 residues. V lost 5 bases and J lost 5; bases outside the gene matches: 10. Germline CDR1 LNHDA, CDR2 SQIVND (reference sequence). CDR3 in DNA: TGTGCCAGTAGTCTAAACGGACAGGGCGGAAATGAAAAACTGTTTTTT. Translated, it gives CASSLNGQGGNEKLFF.

V is TRBV5-1 and J is TRBJ2-2; D gene uncertain. Germline-derived CDR1 and CDR2 are SGHRS and YFSETQ. CDR3 size: 14 residues. V lost 7 bases to trimming and J lost 0 bases, with 10 bases between them. CDR3 nucleotides: TGCGCCAGCGAGGCAGGAACGAACACCGGGGAGCTGTTTTTT. Amino acid sequence: CASEAGTNTGELFF.

V gene TRBV30 combines with J gene TRBJ2-1; 7 nucleotides match TRBD2. This CDR3 has 14 amino acids. Germline V lookup: CDR1 GTSNPN, CDR2 SVGIG (reference sequence). The V gene end was trimmed by 2 bases and the J gene end by 5 bases; junction bases not matched to a gene: 6. The CDR3 here is CAWSLGGGNNEQFF. CDR3 nucleotide sequence: TGTGCCTGGAGTTTGGGGGGAGGGAACAATGAGCAGTTCTTC.

The V and J genes are TRBV28 and TRBJ2-4; 8 bases map to TRBD1. The CDR3 spans 15 residues. J was trimmed by 6 bases and V by 1 base; bases with no gene match: 5. From germline, CDR1 is MDHEN and CDR2 SYDVKM. The CDR3 DNA is TGTGCCAGCAGTTTATCCGACAGGGGAAGAAACATTCAGTACTTC. Its translation is CASSLSDRGRNIQYF.

The rearrangement uses TRBV6-6 and TRBJ1-1; D perhaps matches TRBD1 (5 bases). V lost 7 bases and J 5 bases, leaving 14 bases between the germline ends. The CDR3 has 13 amino acids. Germline-derived CDR1 and CDR2 are MNHNY and SVGAGI (reference sequence). The CDR3, as DNA: TGTGCCAGCACCATAGGGGAGAGGACTGAAGCTTTCTTT. Translated, it gives CASTIGERTEAFF.

The chain combines TRBV30 with TRBJ2-2; maybe TRBD1 (6 bases). Germline CDR1 is GTSNPN and CDR2 is SVGIG (reference sequence). The CDR3 extends over 15 amino acids. V was pared by 3 bases and J by 3 bases, with 14 bases between. The CDR3 sequence is CAWRSPHRDTGELFF. CDR3 nucleotide sequence: TGTGCCTGGAGGAGCCCCCACAGGGACACCGGGGAGCTGTTTTTT. Filled out from reference TRBV30 and TRBJ2-2, the complete variable domain reads SQTIHQWPATLVQPVGSPLSLECTVEGTSNPNLYWYRQAAGRGLQLLFYSVGIGQISSEVPQNLSASRPQDRQFILSSKKLLLSDSGFYLCAWRSPHRDTGELFFGEGSRLTVL.

This clone was recorded only once. The rearrangement links TRBV5-6 to TRBJ2-3, with D perhaps matching TRBD1 (5 bases). V was clipped by 4 bases and J by 3 bases, with 18 bases between them. CDR3 length equals 16 residues. Germline V gene data show CDR1 as SGHDT and CDR2 as YYEEEE. The CDR3 bases are TGTGCCAGCAGCGCGTACCCCCAGGGTCGGACAGATACGCAGTATTTT. This gives the protein CASSAYPQGRTDTQYF.

The chain uses TRBV18 and TRBJ2-5, with D possibly called TRBD1 or TRBD2 (6 bases each). This CDR3 is 15 amino acids long. Germline assignment: CDR1 KGHSH and CDR2 LQKENI. Trimming removed 3 bases at V and 5 bases at J, with 16 bases between. This CDR3 reads CASSPAGGGSETQYF. As DNA, the CDR3 is TGTGCCAGCTCACCGGCTGGAGGGGGGTCGGAGACCCAGTACTTC.

The chain is built from TRBV18 and TRBJ2-5, with TRBD2 matching 13 bases. The germline CDR1 and CDR2 sequences are KGHSH and LQKENI. V was pared by 3 bases and J by 5 bases, with 6 bases of the junction left unmatched. The CDR3 runs to 16 residues. The CDR3 is CASSPGTSGMRETQYF. In nucleotides, the CDR3 is TGTGCCAGCTCACCGGGGACTAGCGGGATGAGGGAGACCCAGTACTTC. Combining the CDR3 with reference TRBV18 and TRBJ2-5 gives the whole variable domain NAGVMQNPRHLVRRRGQEARLRCSPMKGHSHVYWYRQLPEEGLKFMVYLQKENIIDESGMPKERFSAEFPKEGPSILRIQQVVRGDSAAYFCASSPGTSGMRETQYFGPGTRLLVL.